This is a list of T cell receptor beta chains from one sample in a study of sequential checkpoint blockade in melanoma. The protocol was immunoSEQ multiplex PCR, while the TCRdb copy is restricted to in-frame clones and leaves out a portion. The data show about 22,000 clones, approximately 68% seen once. Sequencing was performed on CD8+ T cells sorted from blood (inferred from file names), taken from a patient given nivolumab and ipilimumab in sequence. Source of these receptors: a human donor with melanoma. CDR3s include the opening cysteine and the closing phenylalanine or tryptophan. The D gene is left open where the match is weak. Size values are once, few and many counts, or a class for expanded clones, and some rows have none.

clone_size: NA; d_call: NA; j_call: TRBJ2-3; v_call: TRBV29-1; cdr3_nt: TGCAGCGTTGATCCTACAGGGTTGATCGCAGATACGCAGTATTTT; cdr3_aa: CSVDPTGLIADTQYF
clone_size: NA; d_call: NA; j_call: TRBJ2-3; v_call: TRBV11-2; cdr3_nt: TGTGCCAGCAGCAAGATCTGGGTAGGGGTGTCCACAGATACGCAGTATTTT; cdr3_aa: CASSKIWVGVSTDTQYF
clone_size: NA; d_call: TRBD2; j_call: TRBJ2-7; v_call: TRBV10-1; cdr3_nt: TGCGCCAGCAGTGAGTCGGGGCGGGGGGGACTTTACGAGCAGTACTTC; cdr3_aa: CASSESGRGGLYEQYF
clone_size: NA; d_call: TRBD2; j_call: TRBJ2-3; v_call: TRBV28; cdr3_nt: TGTGCCAGCAGCCCCCTAGCGGGGGGGGATGATACGCAGTATTTT; cdr3_aa: CASSPLAGGDDTQYF
clone_size: NA; d_call: NA; j_call: TRBJ1-6; v_call: TRBV7-9; cdr3_nt: TGTGCCAGCAGCTTTTCTGGAGATTCACCCCTCCACTTT; cdr3_aa: CASSFSGDSPLHF
clone_size: NA; d_call: TRBD1; j_call: TRBJ1-2; v_call: TRBV19; cdr3_nt: TGTGCCAGTAGTACCCGGGACAGGGGGCCCTATGGCTACACCTTC; cdr3_aa: CASSTRDRGPYGYTF
clone_size: NA; d_call: NA; j_call: TRBJ2-7; v_call: TRBV5-1; cdr3_nt: TGCGCCAGCAGGACCGGCGGGGACGAGCAGTACTTC; cdr3_aa: CASRTGGDEQYF
clone_size: NA; d_call: NA; j_call: TRBJ2-3; v_call: TRBV15; cdr3_nt: TGTGCCACCAGCAGAGATGGAAGGGGGATCACAGATACGCAGTATTTT; cdr3_aa: CATSRDGRGITDTQYF
clone_size: few; d_call: NA; j_call: TRBJ2-1; v_call: TRBV7-5; cdr3_nt: TGTGCCAGCAGCTCGCAGGGGGGTGGGACACGGAATGAGCAGTTCTTC; cdr3_aa: CASSSQGGGTRNEQFF
clone_size: NA; d_call: NA; j_call: TRBJ1-3; v_call: TRBV15; cdr3_nt: TGTGCCACCAGCCCGGGGGGACCGAACTCTGGAAACACCATATATTTT; cdr3_aa: CATSPGGPNSGNTIYF
clone_size: NA; d_call: TRBD1; j_call: TRBJ1-1; v_call: TRBV2; cdr3_nt: TGTGCCAGCAGTGCTGGACAGGGAGGAACTGAAGCTTTCTTT; cdr3_aa: CASSAGQGGTEAFF
clone_size: NA; d_call: NA; j_call: TRBJ2-7; v_call: TRBV4-3; cdr3_nt: TGCGCCAGCAGCCAAGATATACAACAGGTATCCGGCGAGCAGTACTTC; cdr3_aa: CASSQDIQQVSGEQYF
clone_size: NA; d_call: NA; j_call: TRBJ2-1; v_call: TRBV7-8; cdr3_nt: TGTGCCAGCAGCTCGGAGGGAAAGTCCTACAATGAGCAGTTCTTC; cdr3_aa: CASSSEGKSYNEQFF
clone_size: NA; d_call: NA; j_call: TRBJ2-2; v_call: TRBV5-1; cdr3_nt: TGCGCCAGCAGCTTCCTAGCACCCACCGGGGAGCTGTTTTTT; cdr3_aa: CASSFLAPTGELFF
clone_size: few; d_call: TRBD1; j_call: TRBJ2-7; v_call: TRBV7-2; cdr3_nt: TGTGCCAGCAGCGCGACAGGGGGCTCATACGAGCAGTACTTC; cdr3_aa: CASSATGGSYEQYF
clone_size: NA; d_call: TRBD1; j_call: TRBJ1-4; v_call: TRBV6-1; cdr3_nt: TGTGCCAGCAGTGTGGCTCAGGGGGCGAGAGAAAAACTGTTTTTT; cdr3_aa: CASSVAQGAREKLFF
clone_size: NA; d_call: NA; j_call: TRBJ1-6; v_call: TRBV11-2; cdr3_nt: TGTGCCAGCAGCTTAGGCGGGGCTTCACCCCTCCACTTT; cdr3_aa: CASSLGGASPLHF
clone_size: NA; d_call: TRBD1; j_call: TRBJ1-2; v_call: TRBV5-4; cdr3_nt: TGTGCCAGCAGCCTTACTAAGGGGGCGATTGGCTACACCTTC; cdr3_aa: CASSLTKGAIGYTF
clone_size: once; d_call: NA; j_call: TRBJ2-5; v_call: TRBV4-1; cdr3_nt: TGCGCCAGCAGCCAAACGTGGACGCGGGTGGGGTTTGCGACCCAGTACTTC; cdr3_aa: CASSQTWTRVGFATQYF
clone_size: NA; d_call: NA; j_call: TRBJ2-5; v_call: TRBV7-8; cdr3_nt: TGTGCCAGCAGCGGCGGAGAAGAGACCCAGTACTTC; cdr3_aa: CASSGGEETQYF
clone_size: NA; d_call: TRBD2; j_call: TRBJ2-1; v_call: TRBV7-9; cdr3_nt: TGTGCCAGCAGCGTTAGCGGGGGAGATTACAATGAGCAGTTCTTC; cdr3_aa: CASSVSGGDYNEQFF
clone_size: once; d_call: TRBD1; j_call: TRBJ2-4; v_call: TRBV15; cdr3_nt: TGTGCCACCAGCAGAGGGACAGGGGCCCCCGTAGCCAAAAACATTCAGTACTTC; cdr3_aa: CATSRGTGAPVAKNIQYF
clone_size: NA; d_call: NA; j_call: TRBJ2-6; v_call: TRBV27; cdr3_nt: TGTGCCAGCAGTTGGGGGCTCGGGGCCAACGTCCTGACTTTC; cdr3_aa: CASSWGLGANVLTF
clone_size: NA; d_call: NA; j_call: TRBJ1-2; v_call: TRBV4-3; cdr3_nt: TGCGCCAGCAGCCGTGGACTGGACGGGGGCTACACCTTC; cdr3_aa: CASSRGLDGGYTF
clone_size: NA; d_call: TRBD1; j_call: TRBJ2-5; v_call: TRBV6-5; cdr3_nt: TGTGCCAGCAGTTACTACAGGGGTAGTTTCGGGGAGACCCAGTACTTC; cdr3_aa: CASSYYRGSFGETQYF
clone_size: few; d_call: NA; j_call: TRBJ1-2; v_call: TRBV5-1; cdr3_nt: TGCGCCAGCAGCTCAACAGGGAGTGATGGCTACACCTTC; cdr3_aa: CASSSTGSDGYTF
clone_size: NA; d_call: TRBD2; j_call: TRBJ2-7; v_call: TRBV4-3; cdr3_nt: TGCGCCAGCAGCCCCTCTTGGGTGGGGGGGTCCGAGCAGTACTTC; cdr3_aa: CASSPSWVGGSEQYF
clone_size: NA; d_call: TRBD1; j_call: TRBJ2-1; v_call: TRBV9; cdr3_nt: TGTGCCAGCAGCGTAGACAGGGGGCCGTACAATGAGCAGTTCTTC; cdr3_aa: CASSVDRGPYNEQFF
clone_size: few; d_call: TRBD1; j_call: TRBJ2-6; v_call: TRBV27; cdr3_nt: TGTGCCAGCTATCGGACAGGGAGCTCTGGGGCCAACGTCCTGACTTTC; cdr3_aa: CASYRTGSSGANVLTF
clone_size: NA; d_call: TRBD1; j_call: TRBJ1-6; v_call: TRBV27; cdr3_nt: TGTGCCAGCAGTTTAGGGACAGGGGGGGGTTCACCCCTCCACTTT; cdr3_aa: CASSLGTGGGSPLHF
clone_size: NA; d_call: TRBD1; j_call: TRBJ1-1; v_call: TRBV13; cdr3_nt: TGTGCCAGCAGCTGGGGACAGGGGAACACTGAAGCTTTCTTT; cdr3_aa: CASSWGQGNTEAFF
clone_size: few; d_call: NA; j_call: TRBJ1-2; v_call: TRBV6-4; cdr3_nt: TGTGCCAGCAGTGAACTAGCTACAGCTAACTATGGCTACACCTTC; cdr3_aa: CASSELATANYGYTF
clone_size: NA; d_call: NA; j_call: TRBJ1-6; v_call: TRBV27; cdr3_nt: TGTGCCAGCACTCTCTTTGCAGGGCATAATTCACCCCTCCACTTT; cdr3_aa: CASTLFAGHNSPLHF
clone_size: NA; d_call: TRBD1; j_call: TRBJ2-3; v_call: TRBV7-6; cdr3_nt: TGTGCCAGCAGTCCGACAGGGGGCTCAGATACGCAGTATTTT; cdr3_aa: CASSPTGGSDTQYF
clone_size: NA; d_call: TRBD1; j_call: TRBJ2-1; v_call: TRBV4-2; cdr3_nt: TGTGCCAGCAGGGACCGGGACAGGGCCTACAATGAGCAGTTCTTC; cdr3_aa: CASRDRDRAYNEQFF
clone_size: NA; d_call: TRBD2; j_call: TRBJ2-7; v_call: TRBV4-2; cdr3_nt: TGTGCCAGCAGCCAAGTCGGGGTCCTAGTTAGCGGGGGGTTCTACGAGCAGTACTTC; cdr3_aa: CASSQVGVLVSGGFYEQYF
clone_size: NA; d_call: NA; j_call: TRBJ2-1; v_call: TRBV13; cdr3_nt: TGTGCCAGCACCCAGGGTCTGTCCTACAATGAGCAGTTCTTC; cdr3_aa: CASTQGLSYNEQFF
clone_size: NA; d_call: NA; j_call: TRBJ1-1; v_call: TRBV19; cdr3_nt: TGTGCCAGTAGTTTTGCGGGTCTAACGGGGACTGAAGCTTTCTTT; cdr3_aa: CASSFAGLTGTEAFF
clone_size: NA; d_call: TRBD2; j_call: TRBJ2-2; v_call: TRBV2; cdr3_nt: TGTGCCAGCAGTGAATCCCTAGCGGGCGACACCGGGGAGCTGTTTTTT; cdr3_aa: CASSESLAGDTGELFF
clone_size: NA; d_call: NA; j_call: TRBJ2-3; v_call: TRBV18; cdr3_nt: TGTGCCAGCTCACTCTGGGCCCCGAGCACAGATACGCAGTATTTT; cdr3_aa: CASSLWAPSTDTQYF
clone_size: NA; d_call: TRBD2; j_call: TRBJ2-7; v_call: TRBV4-1; cdr3_nt: TGCGCCAGCAGCGTGACTAGCGGGGACTACGAGCAGTACTTC; cdr3_aa: CASSVTSGDYEQYF
clone_size: few; d_call: TRBD1; j_call: TRBJ2-5; v_call: TRBV27; cdr3_nt: TGTGCCAGCAGTTCATTAGGGGTGACAGGGGACAACCAAGAGACCCAGTACTTC; cdr3_aa: CASSSLGVTGDNQETQYF
clone_size: NA; d_call: TRBD2; j_call: TRBJ2-7; v_call: TRBV2; cdr3_nt: TGTGCCAGCAGTGAAGGGGGGGGGTATAGAAGCTCCTACGAGCAGTACTTC; cdr3_aa: CASSEGGGYRSSYEQYF
clone_size: medium-sized; d_call: NA; j_call: TRBJ2-1; v_call: TRBV7-9; cdr3_nt: TGTGCCCTGATGGAGGACAATGAGCAGTTCTTC; cdr3_aa: CALMEDNEQFF
clone_size: NA; d_call: TRBD1; j_call: TRBJ1-2; v_call: TRBV4-3; cdr3_nt: TGCGCCAGCAGCCAGGGACAGGGTCTCTATGGCTACGCCTTC; cdr3_aa: CASSQGQGLYGYAF